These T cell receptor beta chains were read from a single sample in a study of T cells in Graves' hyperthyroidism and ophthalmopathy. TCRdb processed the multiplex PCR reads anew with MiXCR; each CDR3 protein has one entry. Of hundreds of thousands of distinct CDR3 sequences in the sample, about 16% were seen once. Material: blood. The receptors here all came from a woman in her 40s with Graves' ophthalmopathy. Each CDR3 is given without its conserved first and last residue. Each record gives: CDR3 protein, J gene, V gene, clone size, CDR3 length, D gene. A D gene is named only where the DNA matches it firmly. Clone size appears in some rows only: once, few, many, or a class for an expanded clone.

AISGGGGGDEKLF,TRBJ1-4,TRBV10-3,few,13,TRBD1
ASNGQGNTGELF,TRBJ2-2,TRBV6-1,-,12,TRBD1
ASSAYNVRGGPSYEQY,TRBJ2-7,TRBV6-4,-,16,TRBD2
ASSSLTGYLEQY,TRBJ2-7,TRBV11-2,-,12,TRBD1
SARDYPPYNEQF,TRBJ2-1,TRBV20-1,few,12,-
ASSLNEFDGYT,TRBJ1-2,TRBV7-9,-,11,-
ASSHTSGRGETQY,TRBJ2-5,TRBV3-1,many,13,TRBD2
ASSIEVASGISYEQY,TRBJ2-7,TRBV19,many,15,TRBD2
ASSMRLQGLPSGEQY,TRBJ2-7,TRBV7-9,-,15,-
SARGPRESGYT,TRBJ1-2,TRBV20-1,-,11,-
ASSLGSGFLEQF,TRBJ2-1,TRBV5-5,many,12,-
ASCSANTEAF,TRBJ1-1,TRBV28,many,10,-
ASSSPGTSGMDTQY,TRBJ2-3,TRBV5-4,many,14,TRBD2
ASSQISATNEKLF,TRBJ1-4,TRBV4-2,-,13,-
ASRTQGLGEKLF,TRBJ1-4,TRBV2,-,12,TRBD1
ASSLIAQGEQY,TRBJ2-7,TRBV7-3,many,11,TRBD1
ASSVGDSIYGYT,TRBJ1-2,TRBV6-1,few,12,TRBD1
ASRFPTGGMTGELF,TRBJ2-2,TRBV5-1,many,14,TRBD1
ATSRAPPGGNNEQF,TRBJ2-1,TRBV15,-,14,-
AWSTAANSPLH,TRBJ1-6,TRBV30,many,11,-
ASSLSWGSTYNEQF,TRBJ2-1,TRBV11-3,-,14,-
ASTKGSIQETQY,TRBJ2-5,TRBV5-5,-,12,-
SARDGTGRADSPLH,TRBJ1-6,TRBV20-1,many,14,TRBD1
ASKTTRFPETQY,TRBJ2-5,TRBV28,few,12,-
ASSLVTFMNTEAF,TRBJ1-1,TRBV28,many,13,-
ASSGTGGADTGELF,TRBJ2-2,TRBV9,-,14,TRBD1
SARETSGSGWETQY,TRBJ2-5,TRBV20-1,few,14,TRBD2
ASTYSRSYNEQF,TRBJ2-1,TRBV2,many,12,-
ASSYEGLALSYEQY,TRBJ2-7,TRBV6-6,many,14,-
ASSPAQGKDTEAF,TRBJ1-1,TRBV5-1,-,13,TRBD1
SARTGAEDTQY,TRBJ2-3,TRBV20-1,many,11,-
ASSQGQSVAGDNEQF,TRBJ2-1,TRBV4-2,few,15,TRBD2